Below are 29 T cell receptor beta chains sequenced from a single sample in a study of OX40 agonist ivuxolimab in advanced cancers. Method: immunoSEQ multiplex PCR; TCRdb's copy keeps in-frame clones and lacks some. The repertoire holds about 79,000 clones, with roughly 90% as singletons. This material consisted of CD4+ or CD8+ T cells sorted from blood, taken in a trial of the OX40 agonist ivuxolimab. The receptor source for this set is an adult with an advanced solid tumor such as melanoma, head and neck, liver or kidney cancer.

The rearrangement uses TRBV2 and TRBJ2-5; D possibly corresponds to TRBD2 (5 bases). There are 14 residues in the CDR3. From germline, CDR1 is SNHLY and CDR2 FYNNEI. V lost 7 bases, J lost 1 base, and 13 bases lay in between. CDR3 DNA sequence: TGTGCCAGCACCGAGGGCAGAATCCAAGAGACCCAGTACTTC. This codes for CASTEGRIQETQYF.

The chain recombines TRBV7-9 with TRBJ1-2; unclear D gene. CDR1 is SEHNR and CDR2 is FQNEAQ in the germline V gene (reference sequence). Trimming pared 3 bases from V and 0 bases from J, leaving 8 bases between. The CDR3 runs to 14 residues. The chain's CDR3 is CASSFQESNYGYTF. DNA for the CDR3: TGTGCCAGCAGCTTCCAGGAGTCTAACTATGGCTACACCTTC.

The chain has TRBV29-1 and TRBJ1-6; D not certain. In germline, CDR1 is SQVTM, CDR2 ANQGSEA. Trimming removed 6 bases at V and 7 bases at J, with 13 bases between. The CDR3 is 13 residues long. Here the CDR3 DNA reads TGCAGCGTGGCGGTGACCGAAAATTCACCCCTCCACTTT. Its protein product is CSVAVTENSPLHF.

The chain carries TRBV10-2 and TRBJ2-2; unclear D gene. The CDR3 totals 12 residues. Germline CDR1 WSHSY, CDR2 SAAADI. Deletions cut 7 bases from V and 8 bases from J, with 11 bases between. CDR3 DNA: TGCGCCAGCATCGGAGTGGGGGGGGAGCTGTTTTTT. Its translation is CASIGVGGELFF.

This chain connects TRBV11-2 to TRBJ2-1; 9 positions match TRBD2. Germline V gene data show CDR1 as SGHAT and CDR2 as FQNNGV. This CDR3 is built from 15 residues. V shed 2 bases and J 6 bases; nucleotides not matched to a gene: 5. CDR3 nucleotides: TGTGCCAGCAGCTTATGGGGGACTAGCTCCAATGAGCAGTTCTTC. Amino acids: CASSLWGTSSNEQFF.

The chain links TRBV27 to TRBJ2-3; 7 bases map to TRBD2. Looked up from germline, CDR1 is MNHEY and CDR2 is SMNVEV (reference sequence). V lost 2 bases and J lost 2; bases outside the gene matches: 13. The CDR3 is 18 amino acids. The CDR3 sequence is CASSLATPRGTITDTQYF. The CDR3 DNA sequence: TGTGCCAGCAGTTTAGCCACCCCGCGGGGGACGATCACAGATACGCAGTATTTT.

Only one count was recorded for this clone. The chain is built from TRBV27 and TRBJ2-6; D uncertain. This CDR3 is built from 15 residues. Per germline, CDR1 MNHEY and CDR2 SMNVEV (reference sequence). Trimming shortened V by 2 bases and J by 1 base, and 6 bases separated the two germline ends. CDR3 residues: CASSLIRSGANVLTF. Here the CDR3 DNA reads TGTGCCAGCAGTTTAATCAGATCTGGGGCCAACGTCCTGACTTTC.

This chain uses TRBV11-2 with TRBJ2-2; D is ambiguous. The V gene's germline CDR1 is SGHAT and CDR2 FQNNGV. V was shortened by 2 bases and J by 5 bases, with 6 bases between the two germline ends. The CDR3 contains 13 residues. The CDR3 protein is CASSLLTTGELFF. The CDR3 region has the DNA TGTGCCAGCAGCTTATTAACGACCGGGGAGCTGTTTTTT. Variable domain in full (rest from reference TRBV11-2 and TRBJ2-2): EAGVAQSPRYKIIEKRQSVAFWCNPISGHATLYWYQQILGQGPKLLIQFQNNGVVDDSQLPKDRFSAERLKGVDSTLKIQPAKLEDSAVYLCASSLLTTGELFFGEGSRLTVL.

This chain uses TRBV27 with TRBJ2-7; D perhaps matches TRBD1 (6 bases). CDR3 length equals 15 residues. The V end lost 2 bases, the J end lost 3 bases, and 14 bases lay between the germline ends. Germline V CDR1 and CDR2: MNHEY, SMNVEV (reference sequence). CDR3 DNA: TGTGCCAGCAGTTTACGGCCAGGGGAGATCTACGAGCAGTACTTC. Its protein is CASSLRPGEIYEQYF.

This clone has a single count. J is TRBJ2-7 and V is TRBV5-1; D remains ambiguous. CDR1 SGHRS and CDR2 YFSETQ come from the germline V gene. The CDR3 contains 14 residues. The ends were cut back, 0 bases at V and 3 bases at J, with 10 bases in the middle. The CDR3 DNA follows: TGCGCCAGCAGCTTGGCCGATGGGGTCTACGAGCAGTACTTC. It specifies CASSLADGVYEQYF.

The rearrangement links TRBV7-9 to TRBJ2-7; D uncertain. The CDR3 covers 14 residues. Germline CDR1 reads SEHNR; CDR2 reads FQNEAQ (reference sequence). Trimming cost V 5 bases and J 3 bases, with 14 bases left between them. For the CDR3, the DNA is TGTGCCAGCAGCCGGAAGGCCATAATCTACGAGCAGTACTTC. This translates into CASSRKAIIYEQYF.

This rearrangement joins TRBV11-3 to TRBJ2-7; D is possibly TRBD1 (6 bases). In germline, CDR1 is SGHNT, CDR2 YENEEA. The ends were cut back, 1 base at V and 2 bases at J, with 9 bases in the middle. The CDR3 consists of 14 residues. The CDR3 reads CASSLAGQAYEQYF. CDR3 coding DNA: TGTGCCAGCAGCTTAGCGGGACAAGCCTACGAGCAGTACTTC.

The chain links TRBV4-1 to TRBJ2-7; D is undetermined. Germline-derived CDR1 and CDR2 are MGHRA and YSYEKL. CDR3 length: 15 residues. V lost 1 base and J lost 0, with 10 bases in between. CDR3 region: CASSQGASYSYEQYF. For the CDR3, the DNA is TGCGCCAGCAGCCAAGGCGCCAGTTACTCCTACGAGCAGTACTTC.

DNA of the CDR3: TGTGCCAGCAGTGGAGGTAGGGAAGGTCTCGGAAACACCATATATTTT. Its protein is CASSGGREGLGNTIYF. The J gene is TRBJ1-3, the V gene TRBV6-1; D unresolved. Germline V lookup: CDR1 MNHNS, CDR2 SASEGT. CDR3 length equals 16 residues. V lost 4 bases to trimming and J lost 4 bases, with 17 bases between them.

V gene TRBV7-9 combines with J gene TRBJ1-1; 9 bases align to TRBD1. This CDR3 spans 15 amino acids. The junction had 5 bases not matched to a gene; V was cut back by 1 base and J by 5 bases. CDR1 is SEHNR, CDR2 FQNEAQ, per germline (reference sequence). The DNA for the CDR3 is TGTGCCAGCAGCTTAGTACAGGGGGCATTTACTGAAGCTTTCTTT. Its protein is CASSLVQGAFTEAFF.

CDR3 amino acids: CAWSAQGYHGYTF. The CDR3 DNA reads TGTGCCTGGAGCGCCCAGGGGTATCATGGCTACACCTTC. J is TRBJ1-2 and V is TRBV30; possible D gene TRBD1, 6 bases. V was pared by 3 bases and J by 6 bases, with 14 bases between. Germline-derived CDR1 and CDR2 are GTSNPN and SVGIG (reference sequence). The CDR3 sequence is 13 residues long.

The rearrangement joins TRBV5-1 to TRBJ1-1, with D possibly TRBD1 on 6 matching bases. Germline lookup yields CDR1 SGHRS and CDR2 YFSETQ. Trimming removed 0 bases from V and 4 bases from J, with 10 bases in between. The length of the CDR3 is 14 residues. CDR3 DNA: TGCGCCAGCAGCTTGGCGGGGGCGGGCACTGAAGCTTTCTTT. Its protein is CASSLAGAGTEAFF.

V and J are TRBV6-6 and TRBJ1-1, with D maybe TRBD1 (5 bases). Germline CDR1 is MNHNY and CDR2 is SVGAGI (reference sequence). V was shortened by 5 bases and J by 5 bases, with 6 bases between the two germline ends. This CDR3 has 11 amino acids. The CDR3 is CASSAGTEAFF. CDR3 DNA sequence: TGTGCCAGCAGTGCAGGGACTGAAGCTTTCTTT.

V gene TRBV27 combines with J gene TRBJ2-3, with 7 bases identical to TRBD1. In germline, CDR1 is MNHEY, CDR2 SMNVEV (reference sequence). The J segment lost 2 bases and the V segment lost 5 bases, leaving 10 bases of the junction unmatched. The CDR3 contains 16 residues. The CDR3 reads CASSTYLTGNTDTQYF. The CDR3 bases are TGTGCCAGCAGTACCTACCTGACAGGGAACACAGATACGCAGTATTTT.

The chain couples TRBV9 to TRBJ1-2; 8 bases match TRBD1. This CDR3 spans 13 amino acids. V lost 6 bases and J lost 6; bases outside the gene matches: 7. CDR1 is SGDLS and CDR2 is YYNGEE in the germline V gene. In nucleotides, the CDR3 is TGTGCCAGCAAAGGACAGGGAAGGAATGGCTACACCTTC. The encoded protein is CASKGQGRNGYTF.

CDR3 in amino acids: CASSLRPPSGNTIYF. The DNA of the CDR3 is TGTGCCAGCAGTTTAAGGCCCCCCTCTGGAAACACCATATATTTT. The rearrangement joins TRBV27 to TRBJ1-3; no reliable D call. Trimming shortened V by 2 bases and J by 0 bases, and 8 bases separated the two germline ends. The CDR3 is made up of 15 amino acids. Germline V gene lookup returns CDR1 MNHEY and CDR2 SMNVEV (reference sequence).

CDR3 loop: CAISEPGTNSGANVLTF. DNA for the CDR3: TGTGCCATCAGTGAGCCCGGGACGAACTCTGGGGCCAACGTCCTGACTTTC. The rearrangement links TRBV10-3 to TRBJ2-6, with D perhaps being TRBD1 or TRBD2 (5 bases each). V was pared by 2 bases and J by 0 bases, with 11 bases between. The CDR3 is made up of 17 amino acids. From germline, CDR1 is ENHRY and CDR2 SYGVKD.

The chain couples TRBV5-5 to TRBJ2-7; no clear D gene. Trimming removed 0 bases at V and 2 bases at J, with 9 bases between. The germline V gene has CDR1 SGHKS and CDR2 YYEKEE (reference sequence). The CDR3 runs 14 residues. CDR3 nucleotides: TGTGCCAGCAGCTTGGAACCTAACCCCTACGAGCAGTACTTC. Translation: CASSLEPNPYEQYF.

This chain uses TRBV5-1 with TRBJ2-5, with TRBD2 identical over 11 bases. The CDR3 runs 16 residues. J was trimmed by 1 base and V by 4 bases; bases with no gene match: 6. CDR1 and CDR2 from the germline V gene are SGHRS and YFSETQ. The CDR3 reads CASSPRTSGFQETQYF. CDR3 in DNA: TGCGCCAGCAGCCCCCGGACTAGCGGGTTCCAAGAGACCCAGTACTTC.

The V and J genes are TRBV9 and TRBJ2-5, with TRBD1 matching over 7 bases. J was trimmed by 2 bases and V by 4 bases; bases with no gene match: 8. The CDR3 extends over 15 amino acids. Germline lookup yields CDR1 SGDLS and CDR2 YYNGEE. The CDR3 region has the DNA TGTGCCAGCAGCTCCCGGGACAGCGCTCAAGAGACCCAGTACTTC. Translation gives CASSSRDSAQETQYF.

This rearrangement joins TRBV2 to TRBJ2-1; unclear D gene. Looked up from germline, CDR1 is SNHLY and CDR2 is FYNNEI. The CDR3 length is 14 residues. V lost 7 bases to trimming and J lost 0 bases, with 10 bases between them. In nucleotides, the CDR3 is TGTGCCAGCACGGCTGAGGACTCCTACAATGAGCAGTTCTTC. Translation: CASTAEDSYNEQFF.

The V gene is TRBV11-2, the J gene TRBJ2-7, with 10 bases matching TRBD1. Trimming removed 4 bases from V and 0 bases from J; junction bases left unmatched: 3. This CDR3 is 15 amino acids long. Per the germline V gene, CDR1 is SGHAT and CDR2 is FQNNGV. The CDR3 reads CASSSWTGGSYEQYF. The CDR3 nucleotides are TGTGCCAGCAGCTCCTGGACAGGGGGCTCCTACGAGCAGTACTTC.

The chain carries TRBV7-9 and TRBJ2-5; 11 positions agree with TRBD1. The CDR3 has 16 amino acids. Germline-derived CDR1 and CDR2 are SEHNR and FQNEAQ (reference sequence). The junction had 10 bases not matched to a gene; V was cut back by 5 bases and J by 5 bases. DNA of the CDR3: TGTGCCAGCAGCCCCCCGGACAGGGGGCGATGGGAGACCCAGTACTTC. Protein sequence: CASSPPDRGRWETQYF.

The chain joins TRBV11-2 to TRBJ2-2; unclear D gene. Germline CDR1 is SGHAT and CDR2 is FQNNGV. V was cut by 3 bases and J by 6 bases, with 8 bases left in between. This CDR3 has 13 amino acids. The CDR3 DNA reads as TGTGCCAGCAGCTTCGGTGGGCCCGGGGAGCTGTTTTTT. As protein: CASSFGGPGELFF.